These 11 T cell receptor beta chains were sequenced from one sample in a study of shared clonotypes between healthy human individuals. As defined, naive CD8 cells were CD45RO-negative and positively selected for CCR7, with terminally differentiated effector memory CD45RA+ cells excluded. Repertoires were generated with immunoSEQ multiplex PCR, while TCRdb's copy carries only in-frame clones and drops some. The sample holds millions of clones, roughly 94% seen once. The material sequenced was naive CD8+ T cells sorted from blood. Source of these receptors: a man aged 18-30 years in good health.

The rearrangement links TRBV6-1 to TRBJ1-2; D is unresolved. Germline V gene sequence: CDR1 MNHNS, CDR2 SASEGT. This CDR3 is built from 12 residues. V lost 7 bases, J lost 4 bases, and 10 bases lay in between. CDR3 in amino acids: CASTDGSYGYTF. DNA of the CDR3: TGTGCCAGCACCGACGGAAGCTATGGCTACACCTTC.

The genes are TRBV19 and TRBJ2-3, with D perhaps TRBD1 or TRBD2 (5 bases each). There are 20 residues in the CDR3. Germline CDR1 LNHDA, CDR2 SQIVND (reference sequence). Trimming left V 4 bases short and J 0 bases short, with 26 bases between. The CDR3 is CASSTGTAHPPAESTDTQYF. DNA of the CDR3: TGTGCCAGTAGTACAGGGACGGCTCACCCCCCTGCAGAGAGCACAGATACGCAGTATTTT.

A remark on this clone: This clone may be a read error of a much larger clone one base away. V is TRBV30 and J is TRBJ1-5; TRBD1 aligns across 7 bases. The germline V gene encodes CDR1 GTSNPN and CDR2 SVGIG (reference sequence). The CDR3 loop spans 14 amino acids. The CDR3 DNA sequence: TGTGCCTGGAGGGGAACAGGGGTTAATCATCCCCAGCATTTT. It encodes CAWRGTGVNHPQHF.

This chain joins TRBV30 and TRBJ2-2, with D perhaps matching TRBD1 or TRBD2 (5 bases each). The V end lost 2 bases, the J end lost 5 bases, and 9 bases lay between the germline ends. This CDR3 is built from 13 residues. Germline V gene sequence: CDR1 GTSNPN, CDR2 SVGIG (reference sequence). The CDR3 reads CAWSWGRTGELFF. CDR3 bases: TGTGCCTGGAGTTGGGGACGAACCGGGGAGCTGTTTTTT.

Comments on this clone: Other nucleotide sequences from this sample produce the same CDR3. The chain is built from TRBV7-9 and TRBJ2-7, with D maybe TRBD1 (5 bases). V shed 4 bases and J shed 0 bases, with 10 bases lying between them. This CDR3 contains 14 residues. CDR1 and CDR2 (germline): SEHNR, FQNEAQ (reference sequence). The CDR3 DNA is TGTGCCAGCAGCTCGGACACGAGCTCCTACGAGCAGTACTTC. Its protein is CASSSDTSSYEQYF.

This chain's CDR3 is CASSMWQGVMNTEAFF. The CDR3 nucleotides read TGTGCCAGTAGTATGTGGCAGGGAGTCATGAACACTGAAGCTTTCTTT. The genes are TRBV19 and TRBJ1-1; tentatively, D is TRBD1 (5 bases). Trimming shortened V by 3 bases and J by 0 bases, and 14 bases separated the two germline ends. Germline V gene sequence: CDR1 LNHDA, CDR2 SQIVND (reference sequence). The CDR3 spans 16 residues.

This clone occurred once. This rearrangement joins TRBV4-1 to TRBJ1-2; TRBD1 matches 8 bases. CDR1 MGHRA and CDR2 YSYEKL come from the germline V gene. V dropped 3 bases and J dropped 4; count of bases not matched to a gene: 10. This CDR3 is 16 amino acids long. CDR3 in amino acids: CASSHEPGQVIYGYTF. The CDR3 region has the DNA TGCGCCAGCAGCCATGAACCGGGACAGGTAATCTATGGCTACACCTTC.

V usage is TRBV27 and J usage is TRBJ2-7, with 10 nucleotides matching TRBD1. Germline CDR1 MNHEY, CDR2 SMNVEV (reference sequence). The V gene end was trimmed by 0 bases and the J gene end by 2 bases; junction bases not matched to a gene: 10. The CDR3 covers 18 residues. This CDR3 reads CASSLSYSGTGVAYEQYF. The CDR3 nucleotides are TGTGCCAGCAGTTTATCCTATTCCGGGACAGGGGTAGCCTACGAGCAGTACTTC.

The V and J genes are TRBV7-2 and TRBJ2-1; 9 bases agree with TRBD2. V shed 0 bases and J 0 bases; nucleotides not matched to a gene: 0. Germline assignment: CDR1 SGHTA and CDR2 FQGNSA. The CDR3 length is 16 residues. The CDR3 sequence: CASSLARGGSYNEQFF. The DNA for the CDR3 is TGTGCCAGCAGCTTAGCGCGGGGGGGCTCCTACAATGAGCAGTTCTTC.

This chain links TRBV6-5 with TRBJ2-3, with TRBD2 as a possible D gene (5 bases). V was shortened by 0 bases and J by 3 bases, with 10 bases between the two germline ends. The CDR3 is 15 residues long. Germline CDR1 is MNHEY and CDR2 is SVGAGI. The chain's CDR3 is CASSYSAGFTDTQYF. CDR3 nucleotide sequence: TGTGCCAGCAGTTACTCTGCGGGTTTTACAGATACGCAGTATTTT.

This chain connects TRBV5-6 to TRBJ2-7; 8 bases are a match to TRBD1. The CDR3 is 15 amino acids. Germline assignment: CDR1 SGHDT and CDR2 YYEEEE. The junction had 11 bases not matched to a gene; V was cut back by 4 bases and J by 5 bases. In nucleotides, the CDR3 is TGTGCCAGCAGCGCCCGAGGACAGGGTTGGGACGAGCAGTACTTC. This translates into CASSARGQGWDEQYF.